This TCR beta chain was sequenced in a study of blood T cells in healthy people across ages. Study context: There was about one barcoded beta molecule captured by template switching per two T cells.

Notes on this clonotype: The target antigen is unknown.

Between the trimmed V and J ends, which lost 5 bases and 1 base, there was a span of 11 bases. The CDR3 consists of 13 residues. The V gene's germline CDR1 is SQVTM and CDR2 ANQGSEA. General study results and limits: Aged donors had fewer naive CD4+ cells and lower diversity than long-lived donors. Naive T cell percentage by flow cytometry tracked strongly with beta diversity.

It was with a sample-barcoded 5' primer and a J-beta primer mix that a second PCR of roughly 7 to 12 cycles was run. Each cDNA molecule carried a tag from a template-switch adaptor that contained 12 random nucleotides. TCRdb ran MiXCR on the 5' RACE reads and lists one entry per CDR3 protein. The data show 1.5 million to 2 million distinct CDR3 sequences, around 42% seen once. This chain uses TRBV29-1 with TRBJ2-5, with D unclear. This clonotype was obtained from a human donor in good health. The sequenced sample consisted of blood. The CDR3 loop is CSVLQRFQETQYF. CDR3 sequence (DNA): TGCAGCGTTCTACAGCGTTTCCAAGAGACCCAGTACTTC.